The T cell receptor beta chain under discussion was sequenced for a study of blood T cells in healthy people across ages. Using a J-beta primer mix together with a sample-barcoded 5' primer, a second PCR was run for 7 to 11 cycles. TCRdb passed the 5' RACE reads through MiXCR, listing each CDR3 protein once. The sample records over 1,500,000 distinct CDR3 sequences, about 50% being singletons. Germline V gene lookup returns CDR1 SGHRS and CDR2 YFSETQ. V gave up 0 bases and J gave up 9 bases, with 18 bases separating them. The CDR3 consists of 15 residues. V and J are TRBV5-1 and TRBJ2-5; TRBD2 is a possible D gene (6 bases). The specimen sequenced was blood. This TCR was recovered from a woman aged 40 to 50 in good health. This chain's CDR3 is CASSLVLGPGEAQYF. DNA for the CDR3: TGCGCCAGCAGCTTGGTCTTGGGCCCGGGGGAGGCCCAGTACTTC.